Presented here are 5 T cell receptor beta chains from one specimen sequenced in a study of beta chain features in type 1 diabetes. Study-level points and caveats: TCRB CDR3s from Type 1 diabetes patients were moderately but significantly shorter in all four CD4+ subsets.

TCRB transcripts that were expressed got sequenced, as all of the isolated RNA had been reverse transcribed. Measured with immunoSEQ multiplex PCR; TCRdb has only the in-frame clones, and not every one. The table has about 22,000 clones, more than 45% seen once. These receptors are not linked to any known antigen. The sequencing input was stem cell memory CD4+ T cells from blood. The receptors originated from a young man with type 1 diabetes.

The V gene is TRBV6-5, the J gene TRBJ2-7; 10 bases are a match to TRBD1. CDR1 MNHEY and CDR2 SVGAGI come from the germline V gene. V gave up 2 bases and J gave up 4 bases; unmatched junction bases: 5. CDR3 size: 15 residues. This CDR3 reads CASSYRRTGGYEQYF. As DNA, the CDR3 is TGTGCCAGCAGTTACCGACGGACAGGGGGATACGAGCAGTACTTC.

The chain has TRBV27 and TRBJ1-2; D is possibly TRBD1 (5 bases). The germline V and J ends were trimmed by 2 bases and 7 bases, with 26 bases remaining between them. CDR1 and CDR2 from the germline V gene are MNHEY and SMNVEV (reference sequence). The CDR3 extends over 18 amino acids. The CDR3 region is CASSLRQRGAGSGSGYTF. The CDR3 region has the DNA TGTGCCAGCAGTTTACGGCAGAGGGGCGCGGGGTCGGGTTCTGGCTACACCTTC.

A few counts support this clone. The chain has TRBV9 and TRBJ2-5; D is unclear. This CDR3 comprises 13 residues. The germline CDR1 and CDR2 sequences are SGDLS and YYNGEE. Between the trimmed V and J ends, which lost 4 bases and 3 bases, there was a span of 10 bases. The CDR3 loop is CASSPRLKETQYF. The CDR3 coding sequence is TGTGCCAGCAGCCCCCGACTCAAAGAGACCCAGTACTTC.

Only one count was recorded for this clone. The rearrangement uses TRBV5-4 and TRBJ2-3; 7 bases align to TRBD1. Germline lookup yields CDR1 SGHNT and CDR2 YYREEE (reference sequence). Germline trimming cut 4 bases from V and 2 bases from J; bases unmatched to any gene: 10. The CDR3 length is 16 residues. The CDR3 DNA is TGTGCCAGCAGCCAGGGGCCAGGGGGTCCCACAGATACGCAGTATTTT. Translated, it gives CASSQGPGGPTDTQYF. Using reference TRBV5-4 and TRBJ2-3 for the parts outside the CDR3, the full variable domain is ETGVTQSPTHLIKTRGQQVTLRCSSQSGHNTVSWYQQALGQGPQFIFQYYREEENGRGNFPPRFSGLQFPNYSSELNVNALELDDSALYLCASSQGPGGPTDTQYFGPGTRLTVL.

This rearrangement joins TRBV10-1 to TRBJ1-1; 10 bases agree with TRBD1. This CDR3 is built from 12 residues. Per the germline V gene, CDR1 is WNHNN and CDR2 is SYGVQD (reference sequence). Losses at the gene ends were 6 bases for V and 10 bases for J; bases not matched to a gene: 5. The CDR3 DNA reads TGCGCCAGCAGCCCGGACAGGGGGTTAGCTTTCTTT. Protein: CASSPDRGLAFF.